One and the same sample provided the 26 T cell receptor beta chains below, sequenced in a study of T cells in Graves' hyperthyroidism and ophthalmopathy. Researchers took RNA transcripts and amplified the TCR beta CDR3 regions from them. First-round RT-PCR targeting the TCR CDR3 was performed with the HTBI primer set. TCRdb used MiXCR to reprocess the multiplex PCR reads, holding one entry per CDR3 protein. This table has around 490,000 distinct CDR3 sequences, less than 20% appearing once. The sequenced sample consisted of blood. The origin of the receptors is a man aged 35 to 55 with Graves' ophthalmopathy.

The table lists this clonotype with a few counts. The chain recombines TRBV5-5 with TRBJ2-3; D gene ambiguous. V was trimmed by 5 bases and J by 11 bases, leaving 21 bases between them. The CDR3 loop spans 14 amino acids. From germline, CDR1 is SGHKS and CDR2 YYEKEE (reference sequence). CDR3 protein: CASSSIGPGLVQYF. CDR3 sequence (DNA): TGTGCCAGCAGTTCAATTGGACCCGGCCTAGTGCAGTATTTT.

This clonotype was picked up a small number of times. Written as DNA, the CDR3 is TGTGCCAGCAGACCCGCGAAGGGACAGGGTTTGAACACTGAAGCTTTCTTT. It specifies CASRPAKGQGLNTEAFF. V gene TRBV6-2 or TRBV6-3 combines with J gene TRBJ1-1, with 9 positions matching TRBD1. Unmatched junction bases numbered 11, after V lost 6 bases and J lost 0 bases. The germline V gene encodes CDR1 MNHEY and CDR2 SVGEGT. This CDR3 contains 17 residues.

This clonotype was observed many times. The rearrangement links TRBV10-3 to TRBJ2-7; D call uncertain. The CDR3 sequence is 15 residues long. Germline V gene lookup returns CDR1 ENHRY and CDR2 SYGVKD. V was cut by 0 bases and J by 5 bases, with 14 bases left in between. The chain's CDR3 is CAISESTAAGDEQYF. The CDR3 DNA reads TGTGCCATCAGTGAGTCGACGGCGGCAGGCGACGAGCAGTACTTC.

The gene calls are TRBV15 and TRBJ2-3, with 8 bases aligning to TRBD2. Germline V gene sequence: CDR1 LNHNV, CDR2 YYDKDF (reference sequence). V shed 3 bases, J shed 3 bases, and the junction held 8 bases outside the gene matches. The CDR3 is 16 residues long. The CDR3: CATSSGTRGATDTQYF. CDR3 bases: TGTGCCACCAGCAGCGGGACTAGGGGGGCTACAGATACGCAGTATTTT. The full variable domain, completed using reference TRBV15 and TRBJ2-3, is DAMVIQNPRYQVTQFGKPVTLSCSQTLNHNVMYWYQQKSSQAPKLLFHYYDKDFNNEADTPDNFQSRRPNTSFCFLDIRSPGLGDTAMYLCATSSGTRGATDTQYFGPGTRLTVL.

The CDR3, as DNA: TGTGCCAGCAGTTTAATGCCAGGGGGGAGCAATCAGCCCCAGCATTTT. It translates to CASSLMPGGSNQPQHF. The V call is TRBV12-3 or TRBV12-4, the J call TRBJ1-5; 7 nucleotides align to TRBD1. There are 16 residues in the CDR3. Trimming cost V 2 bases and J 1 base; bases outside gene matches: 5.

A few counts support this clonotype. The CDR3 sequence: CASSPGTVPYEQYF. Written as DNA, the CDR3 is TGTGCCAGCTCACCGGGAACAGTACCCTACGAGCAGTACTTC. V usage is TRBV18 and J usage is TRBJ2-7; D ambiguous. The length of the CDR3 is 14 residues. V lost 3 bases and J 2 bases, leaving 11 bases between the germline ends. CDR1 KGHSH and CDR2 LQKENI come from the germline V gene.

V usage is TRBV7-8 and J usage is TRBJ2-1; 7 bases map to TRBD2. This CDR3 has 14 amino acids. Germline CDR1 SGHVS, CDR2 FQNEAQ. V lost 3 bases, J lost 8 bases, and 7 bases stayed unmatched. Written as DNA, the CDR3 is TGTGCCAGCAGCTTCGCGCGGGAGATCGATGAGCAGTTCTTC. Encoded protein: CASSFAREIDEQFF. The variable domain in full, with the rest retrieved from reference TRBV7-8 and TRBJ2-1, is GAGVSQSPRYKVAKRGQDVALRCDPISGHVSLFWYQQALGQGPEFLTYFQNEAQLDKSGLPSDRFFAERPEGSVSTLKIQRTQQEDSAVYLCASSFAREIDEQFFGPGTRLTVL.

There are a few counts of this clonotype. The V gene is TRBV5-1, the J gene TRBJ2-2; TRBD2 agrees at 8 bases. The germline V gene has CDR1 SGHRS and CDR2 YFSETQ. The CDR3 extends over 14 amino acids. With 4 bases clipped from V and 3 bases from J, the junction kept 2 bases outside the gene matches. CDR3: CASSKLADTGELFF. CDR3 nucleotide sequence: TGCGCCAGCAGCAAACTAGCGGACACCGGGGAGCTGTTTTTT.

This clonotype was detected only a few times. This chain joins TRBV10-3 and TRBJ1-2; no definite D call. Germline V gene lookup returns CDR1 ENHRY and CDR2 SYGVKD. The CDR3 sequence is 13 residues long. Between the trimmed V and J ends, which lost 2 bases and 0 bases, there was a span of 4 bases. DNA of the CDR3: TGTGCCATCAGTGAGAGATCTAACTATGGCTACACCTTC. Protein: CAISERSNYGYTF.

The chain uses TRBV30 and TRBJ2-2; TRBD2 agrees at 11 bases. This CDR3 spans 17 amino acids. V was clipped by 0 bases and J by 2 bases; unmatched bases: 5. CDR1 is GTSNPN, CDR2 SVGIG, per germline (reference sequence). The CDR3 region is CAWSVLAGGPNTGELFF. CDR3 nucleotides: TGTGCCTGGAGTGTTCTAGCGGGGGGCCCAAACACCGGGGAGCTGTTTTTT. Full variable domain (remainder filled in from reference TRBV30 and TRBJ2-2): SQTIHQWPATLVQPVGSPLSLECTVEGTSNPNLYWYRQAAGRGLQLLFYSVGIGQISSEVPQNLSASRPQDRQFILSSKKLLLSDSGFYLCAWSVLAGGPNTGELFFGEGSRLTVL.

The chain links TRBV9 to TRBJ1-5, with D perhaps matching TRBD1 (6 bases). CDR1 is SGDLS and CDR2 is YYNGEE in the germline V gene. Trimming pared 4 bases from V and 0 bases from J, leaving 11 bases between. The CDR3 is 15 residues long. CDR3 residues: CASSPQGFSNQPQHF. CDR3 sequence (DNA): TGTGCCAGCAGCCCCCAGGGGTTTAGCAATCAGCCCCAGCATTTT.

The chain combines TRBV6-7 with TRBJ1-2; D is undetermined. TRBV6-7 is reported as an ORF; its role is uncertain. V lost 0 bases and J 4 bases, leaving 6 bases between the germline ends. This CDR3 is built from 13 residues. The CDR3 reads CASSYSMRYGYTF. DNA of the CDR3: TGTGCCAGCAGTTACTCGATGCGCTATGGCTACACCTTC.

This clonotype was seen a few times. V gene TRBV5-1 combines with J gene TRBJ2-3, with D hard to call. V lost 4 bases and J lost 11, with 20 bases in between. CDR1 is SGHRS, CDR2 YFSETQ, per germline. The CDR3 consists of 14 residues. The CDR3 spells CASSAPNSAGRQYF. CDR3 bases: TGCGCCAGCAGCGCGCCTAACTCGGCCGGTCGGCAGTATTTT.

The chain couples TRBV7-9 to TRBJ1-1; TRBD1 matches 11 bases. Germline lookup yields CDR1 SEHNR and CDR2 FQNEAQ (reference sequence). V trimming: 5 bases; J trimming: 8 bases; junction bases outside the gene matches: 10. The CDR3 contains 15 residues. CDR3 sequence: CASSRDRGDLVEAFF. CDR3 nucleotides: TGTGCCAGCAGCCGGGACAGGGGGGACCTAGTGGAAGCTTTCTTT.

This clonotype was detected ten times or more. This chain uses TRBV20-1 with TRBJ2-3; D not certain. The CDR3 contains 10 residues. Germline V CDR1 and CDR2: DFQATT, SNEGSKA (reference sequence). V lost 7 bases and J lost 4, with 6 bases in between. CDR3 protein: CSVPADTQYF. In DNA form, the CDR3 reads TGCAGTGTTCCGGCAGATACGCAGTATTTT.

This clonotype has only a few counts. The V gene is TRBV3-1, the J gene TRBJ1-2; no clear D gene. Trimming pared 4 bases from V and 2 bases from J, leaving 11 bases between. The V gene's germline CDR1 is LGHDT and CDR2 YNNKEL (reference sequence). The CDR3 totals 14 residues. Here the CDR3 DNA reads TGTGCCAGCAGCCGGGAGGGCCGAAACTATGGCTACACCTTC. Translation gives CASSREGRNYGYTF.

This clonotype has only a few counts. This rearrangement joins TRBV10-3 to TRBJ2-7; D is perhaps TRBD1 (6 bases). This CDR3 contains 15 residues. Trimming pared 8 bases from V and 1 base from J, leaving 18 bases between. Germline values: CDR1 ENHRY, CDR2 SYGVKD. CDR3 DNA sequence: TGTGCCATCTCCCCCTCGCTCGGACAGTCCTACGAGCAGTACTTC. It specifies CAISPSLGQSYEQYF.

The chain's CDR3 is CASKDRDSNQPQHF. For the CDR3, the DNA is TGTGCCAGTAAGGACAGGGATAGCAATCAGCCCCAGCATTTT. J is TRBJ1-5 and V is TRBV19; TRBD1 matches 8 bases. Germline CDR1 is LNHDA and CDR2 is SQIVND (reference sequence). CDR3 size: 14 residues. The V gene end was trimmed by 7 bases and the J gene end by 0 bases; junction bases not matched to a gene: 2.

This chain links TRBV5-1 with TRBJ2-7, with 9 bases that match TRBD1. V dropped 5 bases and J dropped 5; count of bases not matched to a gene: 8. Germline assignment: CDR1 SGHRS and CDR2 YFSETQ. This CDR3 is built from 14 residues. CDR3 sequence (DNA): TGCGCCAGCAGTACCGGGACAGGGACTAACGAGCAGTACTTC. Its translation: CASSTGTGTNEQYF.

There are many counts of this clonotype. The genes are TRBV6-2 or TRBV6-3 and TRBJ2-1, with 13 bases that match TRBD2. The CDR3 has 20 amino acids. CDR1 is MNHEY, CDR2 SVGEGT, per germline. The junction had 23 bases not matched to a gene; V was cut back by 5 bases and J by 10 bases. The CDR3 DNA is TGTGCCAGCAGTAAACACCGGGACAGGCATACTAGCGGGAGGGCCGAGGAGCAGTTCTTC. Protein product: CASSKHRDRHTSGRAEEQFF.

This clonotype was seen ten or more times. V is TRBV28 and J is TRBJ2-1, with 7 bases matching TRBD2. Losses at the gene ends were 4 bases for V and 0 bases for J; bases not matched to a gene: 12. Germline CDR1 MDHEN, CDR2 SYDVKM. This CDR3 has 18 amino acids. Here the CDR3 DNA reads TGTGCCAGCAGTTCAATACCCGTTAGCGGGCTCTCCTACAATGAGCAGTTCTTC. Translating it yields CASSSIPVSGLSYNEQFF.

The chain couples TRBV12-3 or TRBV12-4 to TRBJ1-2; D call uncertain. This CDR3 is built from 12 residues. V was clipped by 1 base and J by 6 bases, with 6 bases between them. CDR3: CASSLVQDGYTF. For the CDR3, the DNA is TGTGCCAGCAGTTTAGTTCAGGATGGCTACACCTTC.

This clonotype appeared a few times. The chain links TRBV29-1 to TRBJ1-2; D is unresolved. This CDR3 region has 14 residues. V lost 0 bases and J 8 bases, leaving 16 bases between the germline ends. Germline-derived CDR1 and CDR2 are SQVTM and ANQGSEA. For the CDR3, the DNA is TGCAGCGTTGAAGACCTTCTTAGTAGGAGGGGCTACACCTTC. Translated, it gives CSVEDLLSRRGYTF.

Concerning this clonotype itself: This CDR3 is missing its conserved last phenylalanine or tryptophan, likely due to a read error. The rearrangement joins TRBV6-2 or TRBV6-3 to TRBJ1-2, with D perhaps matching TRBD1 (5 bases). The CDR3 runs 13 residues. Germline V lookup: CDR1 MNHEY, CDR2 SVGEGT. V was trimmed by 7 bases and J by 3 bases, leaving 12 bases between them. In DNA form, the CDR3 reads TGTGCCAGCACCGGGACGGCCGACTATGGCTACACCCTC. This codes for CASTGTADYGYTL.

This clonotype has more than one count but fewer than ten. The chain joins TRBV4-2 to TRBJ2-7; possibly TRBD1 for D (6 bases). This CDR3 contains 15 residues. Germline assignment: CDR1 LGHNA and CDR2 YNFKEQ. V lost 0 bases and J 1 base, leaving 10 bases between the germline ends. In nucleotides, the CDR3 is TGTGCCAGCAGCCAAGAATCAGGGGTGTCCTACGAGCAGTACTTC. It translates to CASSQESGVSYEQYF.

This clonotype was detected ten times or more. The chain recombines TRBV5-1 with TRBJ2-5, with 12 bases aligning to TRBD2. V gave up 0 bases and J gave up 5 bases; unmatched junction bases: 5. CDR1 SGHRS and CDR2 YFSETQ come from the germline V gene. CDR3 length equals 16 residues. The CDR3 protein is CASSLGGLAGPETQYF. The CDR3 bases are TGCGCCAGCAGCTTGGGAGGACTAGCGGGACCGGAGACCCAGTACTTC.